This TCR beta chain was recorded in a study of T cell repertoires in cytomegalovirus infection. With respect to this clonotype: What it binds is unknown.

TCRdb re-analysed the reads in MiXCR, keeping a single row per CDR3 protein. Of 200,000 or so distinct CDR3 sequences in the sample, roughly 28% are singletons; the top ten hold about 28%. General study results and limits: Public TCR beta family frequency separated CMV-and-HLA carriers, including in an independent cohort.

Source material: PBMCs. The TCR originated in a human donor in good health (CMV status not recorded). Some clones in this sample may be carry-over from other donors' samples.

The CDR3 is CASSPDRAGETQYF. Here the CDR3 DNA reads TGTGCCAGCAGTCCTGACAGGGCAGGAGAGACCCAGTACTTC. The V gene is TRBV12-3 or TRBV12-4, the J gene TRBJ2-5; 7 bases match TRBD1. CDR3 length equals 14 residues. V lost 5 bases, J lost 4 bases, and 7 bases stayed unmatched.